This TCR beta chain was obtained from a study of cytotoxic CD8 clonotypes in ibrutinib-treated CLL. The study, taken as a whole, reports: Clonality measured at baseline exceeded age-matched healthy donors, tracking circulating CD8+ T-cell counts.

Remarks on this clone: Its antigen is undetermined.

The CDR3 is made up of 14 amino acids. With 0 bases removed from V and 0 bases from J, the gap between germline ends came to 4 bases. CDR1 SGHTA and CDR2 FQGNSA come from the germline V gene. The method was immunoSEQ multiplex PCR; TCRdb's version includes in-frame clones alone and lacks a portion of them. The repertoire holds about 270,000 clones, with roughly four fifths as singletons. The receptor was derived from a human donor with chronic lymphocytic leukemia. The chain combines TRBV7-2 with TRBJ2-3; D unresolved. Sequenced material: PBMCs, taken at disease progression, from a patient treated with ibrutinib. The CDR3 DNA sequence: TGTGCCAGCAGCTTAGCGGTAAGCACAGATACGCAGTATTTT. This translates into CASSLAVSTDTQYF. Looking up the rest from reference TRBV7-2 and TRBJ2-3 gives the full variable domain: GAGVSQSPSNKVTEKGKDVELRCDPISGHTALYWYRQSLGQGLEFLIYFQGNSAPDKSGLPSDRFSAERTGGSVSTLTIQRTQQEDSAVYLCASSLAVSTDTQYFGPGTRLTVL.